The T cell receptor (beta chain) described here comes from a study of CDR3 diversity in severe acne. Germline CDR1 is MGHRA and CDR2 is YSYEKL. V lost 5 bases to trimming and J lost 10 bases; unmatched junction nucleotides: 7. There are 15 residues in the CDR3. TCRdb reprocessed the PCR reads with MiXCR, giving one entry per CDR3 protein. The table records over 70,000 distinct CDR3 sequences, 51% of them present only once. This clonotype was counted many times. This receptor was obtained from a male donor in good health, without acne. The chain is built from TRBV4-1 and TRBJ2-1; TRBD2 agrees at 14 bases. Sequenced: blood. The CDR3 DNA reads TGCGCCAGCAGCGGTGGACTAGCGGGGGGTAGCGAGCAGTTCTTC. This gives the protein CASSGGLAGGSEQFF.